One sample yielded the 24 T cell receptor beta chains listed below, sequenced in a study of T-cell reconstitution after alpha-beta-depleted transplantation in children. The TCRbeta library was prepared with unique molecular identifiers. MiXCR, applied by TCRdb to the PCR reads, yields one record per CDR3 protein. This table has 3,000 to 4,000 distinct CDR3 sequences, around a fifth appearing once. Sample: PBMCs, mostly from graft donor cells, taken 60 days after TCRalphabeta/CD19-depleted stem cell transplant. The receptor set was obtained from a male patient aged 2 to 9 who had a stem cell transplant for acute lymphoblastic leukemia, so the T cells may come from the graft donor.

By share, this clonotype counts as medium-sized. This chain connects TRBV19 to TRBJ2-1; 11 bases align to TRBD1. The CDR3 is made up of 13 amino acids. Per the germline V gene, CDR1 is LNHDA and CDR2 is SQIVND (reference sequence). The V segment lost 7 bases and the J segment 6 bases; nucleotides outside the gene matches: 2. The CDR3 DNA follows: TGTGCCAGTACCGGGACAGGGGGCAATGAGCAGTTCTTC. Its protein is CASTGTGGNEQFF.

This clonotype came up many times. The CDR3 reads CASTPLSGPMGGYGYTF. CDR3 nucleotides: TGTGCCAGCACCCCCCTATCCGGACCCATGGGGGGTTATGGCTACACCTTC. V gene TRBV19 combines with J gene TRBJ1-2; maybe TRBD1 (5 bases). Germline CDR1 LNHDA, CDR2 SQIVND (reference sequence). V lost 9 bases to trimming and J lost 5 bases, with 28 bases between them. This CDR3 spans 17 amino acids.

This clonotype is medium-sized by share. V is TRBV20-1 and J is TRBJ2-7; perhaps TRBD1 as D (6 bases). Germline V CDR1 and CDR2: DFQATT, SNEGSKA (reference sequence). Trimming pared 0 bases from V and 1 base from J, leaving 10 bases between. The CDR3 is 14 residues long. The CDR3 protein is CSARDPGQSYEQYF. The CDR3 coding sequence is TGCAGTGCTAGAGACCCCGGACAGTCCTACGAGCAGTACTTC.

The sample holds many counts of this clonotype. This chain uses TRBV20-1 with TRBJ2-3; 7 nucleotides line up with TRBD2. The CDR3 is 21 residues long. V gave up 0 bases and J gave up 4 bases; unmatched junction bases: 25. Germline V gene lookup returns CDR1 DFQATT and CDR2 SNEGSKA (reference sequence). CDR3 DNA sequence: TGCAGTGCTAGAGATCTACGGGGCGGGGAGAGCGGGGAGAACGAGGCAGATACGCAGTATTTT. This translates into CSARDLRGGESGENEADTQYF.

The chain employs TRBV10-2 and TRBJ1-5; D uncertain. This CDR3 contains 14 residues. In germline, CDR1 is WSHSY, CDR2 SAAADI. The V end was cut by 0 bases, the J end by 4 bases, with 7 bases between. The CDR3 DNA reads TGCGCCAGCAGTGAGTCGGGCGTTAATCAGCCCCAGCATTTT. Protein: CASSESGVNQPQHF.

This clonotype was observed many times. In DNA form, the CDR3 reads TGCGCCAGCAGCTTGCAACAGAACACCGGGGAGCTGTTTTTT. Translated: CASSLQQNTGELFF. The chain joins TRBV5-1 to TRBJ2-2, with no clear D. Trimming removed 1 base at V and 1 base at J, with 5 bases between. The length of the CDR3 is 14 residues. CDR1 is SGHRS, CDR2 YFSETQ, per germline.

This clonotype was detected many times. J is TRBJ2-5 and V is TRBV28; D is unresolved. The CDR3 loop spans 11 amino acids. Germline V gene data show CDR1 as MDHEN and CDR2 as SYDVKM. Trimming removed 3 bases from V and 5 bases from J, with 4 bases in between. CDR3 loop: CASSFFETQYF. As DNA, the CDR3 is TGTGCCAGCAGTTTTTTCGAGACCCAGTACTTC.

This clonotype was counted once. This rearrangement joins TRBV28 to TRBJ2-3; 7 bases match TRBD1. Trimming cost V 2 bases and J 1 base; bases outside gene matches: 12. Germline loops: CDR1 MDHEN, CDR2 SYDVKM. This CDR3 has 18 amino acids. The CDR3, as DNA: TGTGCCAGCAGTTTAGGGACAGTGGCTCTACGGGGCACAGATACGCAGTATTTT. Encoded protein: CASSLGTVALRGTDTQYF.

In its sample, this clonotype was seen many times. The chain employs TRBV21-1 and TRBJ2-1; the table's D call of TRBD2 was not tested on the DNA. TRBV21-1 is shown as a pseudogene. This CDR3 is built from 14 residues. CDR3 DNA sequence: TGTGCCAGCAGCAAGGAGGAGATATTGACTGAGCAGTTCTTC. It is translated as CASSKEEILTEQFF.

This clonotype occurred many times. DNA of the CDR3: TGTGCCAGCAGTTATAGCCCAAGCGGACTAGCGGGAGGGCCAAACAATGAGCAGTTCTTC. Translating gives CASSYSPSGLAGGPNNEQFF. The genes are TRBV6-2 or TRBV6-3 and TRBJ2-1, with 15 bases matching TRBD2. The V gene end was trimmed by 3 bases and the J gene end by 5 bases; junction bases not matched to a gene: 14. Germline V lookup: CDR1 MNHEY, CDR2 SVGEGT. The CDR3 consists of 20 residues.

Sample share makes this clonotype medium-sized (0.01 to 0.1%). The V and J genes are TRBV18 and TRBJ2-5; D is ambiguous. Per the germline V gene, CDR1 is KGHSH and CDR2 is LQKENI. The CDR3 sequence is 11 residues long. Trimming took 3 bases from V and 5 from J, leaving 4 bases between them. The CDR3 DNA is TGTGCCAGCTCACCGGAGGAGACCCAGTACTTC. Its translation is CASSPEETQYF.

This clonotype is judged medium-sized (0.01 to 0.1%). At one end the junction does not follow the germline gene, possibly because of a read error. V gene TRBV7-7 combines with J gene TRBJ2-7; 12 nucleotides match TRBD2. CDR3 length equals 15 residues. Germline assignment: CDR1 SSHAT and CDR2 FNYEAQ (reference sequence). The CDR3 DNA is TGTGCTAGCAGCCTACTAGCGGGAGGAACCTACGAGCAGTACTTC. Protein product: CASSLLAGGTYEQYF.

This clonotype was seen repeatedly, ten times or more. V usage is TRBV4-2 and J usage is TRBJ2-3, with no clear D. The V gene's germline CDR1 is LGHNA and CDR2 YNFKEQ. Trimming took off 0 bases at V and 0 bases at J, with 7 bases between the two ends. The CDR3 covers 15 residues. DNA for the CDR3: TGTGCCAGCAGCCAAGATCGTGTCAGCACAGATACGCAGTATTTT. Protein product: CASSQDRVSTDTQYF.

This clonotype was seen at least ten times. The gene calls are TRBV4-3 and TRBJ2-1; tentative D call: TRBD1 (6 bases). Trimming shortened V by 1 base and J by 6 bases, and 13 bases separated the two germline ends. CDR3 size: 15 residues. Germline loops: CDR1 LGHNA, CDR2 YSLEER. In nucleotides, the CDR3 is TGCGCCAGCAGCCAAGTTACAGGGATAAGCAATGAGCAGTTCTTC. Its translation: CASSQVTGISNEQFF.

This clonotype was observed at least ten times. This chain joins TRBV6-5 and TRBJ2-3; D is ambiguous. CDR3 length: 17 residues. Germline V lookup: CDR1 MNHEY, CDR2 SVGAGI. Trimming took off 4 bases at V and 0 bases at J, with 17 bases between the two ends. CDR3 nucleotide sequence: TGTGCCAGCAGTTCCCCCCCCCGCCCTACTAGCACAGATACGCAGTATTTT. Its protein is CASSSPPRPTSTDTQYF.

Only one count was recorded for this clonotype. The chain employs TRBV7-2 and TRBJ1-5; maybe TRBD1 (6 bases). Per the germline V gene, CDR1 is SGHTA and CDR2 is FQGNSA. The germline V and J ends were trimmed by 3 bases and 0 bases, with 12 bases remaining between them. The CDR3 is 16 amino acids. CDR3 nucleotides: TGTGCCAGCAGCTTCGGGACACCTTATAGCAATCAGCCCCAGCATTTT. Its translation: CASSFGTPYSNQPQHF.

The chain recombines TRBV29-1 with TRBJ2-1; D not certain. CDR1 and CDR2 (germline): SQVTM, ANQGSEA. The CDR3 consists of 11 residues. Trimming cost V 4 bases and J 8 bases, with 9 bases left between them. The CDR3 coding sequence is TGCAGCGTTGGTTTCCTGGATGAGCAGTTCTTC. Translated, it gives CSVGFLDEQFF.

This clonotype was observed many times. This chain uses TRBV5-1 with TRBJ2-1; D gene unclear. The V end lost 0 bases, the J end lost 2 bases, and 9 bases lay between the germline ends. CDR3 length: 15 residues. Germline assignment: CDR1 SGHRS and CDR2 YFSETQ. This chain's CDR3 is CASSLGADTYNEQFF. As DNA, the CDR3 is TGCGCCAGCAGCTTGGGTGCAGATACCTACAATGAGCAGTTCTTC.

Sample share makes this clonotype large. This sequence joins TRBV5-8 and TRBJ2-5, with D possibly being TRBD1 (5 bases). From germline, CDR1 is SGHTS and CDR2 YDEGEE. This CDR3 contains 15 residues. V lost 3 bases, J lost 5 bases, and 17 bases lay in between. The CDR3 DNA reads TGTGCCAGCAGCTCCGGAATTCGCAGGGTGGAGACCCAGTACTTC. Protein: CASSSGIRRVETQYF.

Turning to this clonotype: It may be a read error: a sequence one base away is much more abundant. This chain connects TRBV11-2 to TRBJ2-7, with TRBD1 matching over 7 bases. Germline V gene lookup returns CDR1 SGHAT and CDR2 FQNNGV. V was clipped by 8 bases and J by 3 bases; unmatched bases: 10. This CDR3 has 14 amino acids. The DNA of the CDR3 is TGTGCCAGCCCGACCCGGGACAGCCGCTACGAGCAGTACTTC. This gives the protein CASPTRDSRYEQYF.

This clonotype was detected ten times or more. The chain is built from TRBV28 and TRBJ1-5, with a weak D call TRBD1 (5 bases). Deletions cut 5 bases from V and 7 bases from J, with 15 bases between. The germline CDR1 and CDR2 sequences are MDHEN and SYDVKM. The CDR3 runs 14 residues. The CDR3 DNA follows: TGTGCCAGCAGTCCGGGGCAGGGTATACAGCCCCAGCATTTT. Its translation is CASSPGQGIQPQHF.

This clonotype was observed at least ten times. The V gene is TRBV19, the J gene TRBJ1-4, with TRBD1 matching 8 bases. With 3 bases clipped from V and 8 bases from J, the junction kept 8 bases outside the gene matches. The CDR3 length is 15 residues. Germline loops: CDR1 LNHDA, CDR2 SQIVND (reference sequence). The CDR3: CASSMTGEGEEKLFF. As DNA, the CDR3 is TGTGCCAGTAGTATGACAGGGGAAGGAGAAGAAAAACTGTTTTTT. The whole variable domain, filled in from reference TRBV19 and TRBJ1-4, reads DGGITQSPKYLFRKEGQNVTLSCEQNLNHDAMYWYRQDPGQGLRLIYYSQIVNDFQKGDIAEGYSVSREKKESFPLTVTSAQKNPTAFYLCASSMTGEGEEKLFFGSGTQLSVL.

CDR3 residues: CASSINRGETQYF. CDR3 coding DNA: TGTGCCAGCAGTATCAACAGGGGGGAGACCCAGTACTTC. V and J are TRBV12-3 or TRBV12-4 and TRBJ2-5; TRBD1 agrees at 8 bases. After removal of 5 bases from V and 5 bases from J, the junction contained 4 bases not matched to a gene. This CDR3 is 13 amino acids long.

This clonotype was counted many times. The chain recombines TRBV18 with TRBJ1-3; 8 bases agree with TRBD1. The CDR3 has 15 amino acids. Germline CDR1 KGHSH, CDR2 LQKENI. J lost 0 bases, V lost 3 bases, and 1 base had no gene match. CDR3 amino acids: CASSPGTGSGNTIYF. In DNA form, the CDR3 reads TGTGCCAGCTCACCCGGGACAGGCTCTGGAAACACCATATATTTT.